One sample yielded the 31 T cell receptor beta chains listed below, sequenced in a study of identical twins. Each CDR3 protein is one row after TCRdb ran MiXCR on the 5' RACE reads. The repertoire consists of hundreds of thousands of distinct CDR3 sequences, with 11% to 15% occurring once and the leading ten covering approximately 8.8%. Specimen: memory (CD45RO+) T cells sorted from blood. These receptors all stem from a woman aged 18-30 years in good health.

The CDR3 DNA reads as TGTGCCAGTAAAGACTATCGGGAGACCCAGTACTTC. Its translation is CASKDYRETQYF. This chain joins TRBV19 and TRBJ2-5, with a possible D match to TRBD2 (5 bases). The CDR3 has 12 residues. The germline CDR1 and CDR2 sequences are LNHDA and SQIVND (reference sequence). V gave up 7 bases and J gave up 5 bases, with 11 bases separating them.

Only a few counts were recorded for this clonotype. The chain recombines TRBV20-1 with TRBJ2-5; D may be TRBD1 (5 bases). CDR1 and CDR2 (germline): DFQATT, SNEGSKA (reference sequence). The CDR3 loop spans 11 amino acids. Trimming pared 7 bases from V and 4 bases from J, leaving 10 bases between. CDR3 sequence (DNA): TGCAGTGTCTGGGGCAGAGAGACCCAGTACTTC. Amino acid sequence: CSVWGRETQYF.

The chain joins TRBV6-5 to TRBJ2-1, with D perhaps TRBD2 (6 bases). The CDR3 covers 15 residues. The germline V gene has CDR1 MNHEY and CDR2 SVGAGI. V was pared by 5 bases and J by 3 bases, with 14 bases between. The CDR3 loop reads CASSNVLGGYNEQFF. DNA of the CDR3: TGTGCCAGCAGTAACGTTCTGGGGGGCTACAATGAGCAGTTCTTC.

The V call is TRBV5-1, the J call TRBJ2-3, with 10 nucleotides matching TRBD2. The CDR3 has 16 amino acids. Germline V lookup: CDR1 SGHRS, CDR2 YFSETQ. V lost 4 bases and J lost 2; bases outside the gene matches: 7. The chain's CDR3 is CASSILGLAATDTQYF. CDR3 DNA: TGCGCCAGCAGCATACTCGGACTAGCGGCCACAGATACGCAGTATTTT.

In this sample, this clonotype turned up once. This is likely a read error, given that the CDR3 carries no conserved phenylalanine or tryptophan at its end. The J gene is TRBJ2-7, the V gene TRBV30; 11 bases match TRBD2. Unmatched junction bases numbered 5, after V lost 3 bases and J lost 4 bases. Germline V gene sequence: CDR1 GTSNPN, CDR2 SVGIG (reference sequence). The CDR3 runs 14 residues. In DNA, the CDR3 is TGTGCCTGGAGGAAACTAGCGGGAGCGTACGAGCAGTACTTA. Translating gives CAWRKLAGAYEQYL.

This clonotype was counted between two and nine times. The rearrangement joins TRBV20-1 to TRBJ2-7; D might be TRBD2 (6 bases). V lost 1 base, J lost 2 bases, and 15 bases lay in between. Germline V gene sequence: CDR1 DFQATT, CDR2 SNEGSKA (reference sequence). This CDR3 comprises 15 residues. The CDR3 DNA sequence: TGCAGTGCTAGAGTCGGCGGGACCCAAGCCTACGAGCAGTACTTC. Its protein product is CSARVGGTQAYEQYF.

This rearrangement joins TRBV30 to TRBJ2-3; a weak D match, TRBD2 (5 bases). The V end lost 4 bases, the J end lost 4 bases, and 12 bases lay between the germline ends. Germline CDR1 and CDR2: GTSNPN and SVGIG (reference sequence). The CDR3 spans 13 residues. The CDR3 spells CAWTTGWADTQYF. As DNA, the CDR3 is TGTGCCTGGACTACGGGATGGGCAGATACGCAGTATTTT.

In this sample, this clonotype turned up many times. The V and J genes are TRBV20-1 and TRBJ1-6, with TRBD1 identical over 9 bases. Germline V gene lookup returns CDR1 DFQATT and CDR2 SNEGSKA (reference sequence). J was trimmed by 8 bases and V by 3 bases; bases with no gene match: 8. The CDR3 covers 15 residues. CDR3: CSARSPGQGYSPLHF. CDR3 nucleotides: TGCAGTGCTAGGTCGCCGGGACAGGGATATTCACCCCTCCACTTT.

The rearrangement joins TRBV20-1 to TRBJ2-3, with 8 bases identical to TRBD2. The CDR3 is 15 residues long. Germline CDR1 and CDR2: DFQATT and SNEGSKA (reference sequence). V trimming: 7 bases; J trimming: 0 bases; junction bases outside the gene matches: 9. CDR3 amino acids: CSVKSERGSTDTQYF. The CDR3 DNA sequence: TGCAGTGTTAAGAGCGAGCGGGGGAGCACAGATACGCAGTATTTT.

J is TRBJ1-1 and V is TRBV11-3; tentative D call: TRBD1 (5 bases). Germline CDR1 SGHNT, CDR2 YENEEA. V was pared by 6 bases and J by 4 bases, with 9 bases between. The CDR3 sequence is 12 residues long. CDR3 loop: CASSSGPTEAFF. The CDR3 nucleotides read TGTGCCAGCAGTTCGGGGCCCACTGAAGCTTTCTTT. Full variable domain (remainder filled in from reference TRBV11-3 and TRBJ1-1): EAGVVQSPRYKIIEKKQPVAFWCNPISGHNTLYWYLQNLGQGPELLIRYENEEAVDDSQLPKDRFSAERLKGVDSTLKIQPAELGDSAVYLCASSSGPTEAFFGQGTRLTVV.

The J gene is TRBJ2-5, the V gene TRBV6-1; 10 bases map to TRBD2. CDR1 is MNHNS, CDR2 SASEGT, per germline. The CDR3 loop spans 15 amino acids. J lost 2 bases, V lost 7 bases, and 7 bases had no gene match. The CDR3 here is CASNLSGGLQETQYF. CDR3 sequence (DNA): TGTGCCAGCAACCTTAGCGGGGGGCTACAAGAGACCCAGTACTTC.

This clonotype was seen only a few times. The V call is TRBV9, the J call TRBJ2-2; 10 bases are shared with TRBD2. The CDR3 loop spans 15 amino acids. Germline CDR1 reads SGDLS; CDR2 reads YYNGEE. J was trimmed by 5 bases and V by 5 bases; bases with no gene match: 6. The CDR3 sequence: CASRSGTSATGELFF. The CDR3 DNA reads TGTGCCAGCAGATCCGGGACTAGCGCGACCGGGGAGCTGTTTTTT.

This clonotype was seen a handful of times. As DNA, the CDR3 is TGTGCCAGCAGCCCCCTTTGGGGTCAGCAGTACTTC. Translation: CASSPLWGQQYF. This chain uses TRBV7-9 with TRBJ2-7; no clear D. CDR1 is SEHNR and CDR2 is FQNEAQ in the germline V gene (reference sequence). The CDR3 length is 12 residues. V gave up 5 bases and J gave up 8 bases, with 13 bases separating them.

This clonotype turned up a few times. The chain employs TRBV12-3 or TRBV12-4 and TRBJ2-7; possible D gene TRBD2, 5 bases. Trimming stripped 7 bases from V and 2 bases from J, with 12 bases between. The CDR3 runs 13 residues. The CDR3 region is CASTMAGTYEQYF. CDR3 DNA sequence: TGTGCCAGCACCATGGCCGGGACCTACGAGCAGTACTTC.

This clonotype was recorded at least ten times. The J gene is TRBJ1-4, the V gene TRBV6-5; weak D call: TRBD1 (5 bases). The germline V gene has CDR1 MNHEY and CDR2 SVGAGI. The CDR3 consists of 14 residues. V was cut by 5 bases and J by 4 bases, with 11 bases left in between. The CDR3 loop reads CASSRGTVNEKLFF. The CDR3 bases are TGTGCCAGCAGTCGCGGGACGGTTAATGAAAAACTGTTTTTT.

The genes are TRBV28 and TRBJ1-6, with TRBD1 identical over 7 bases. Per the germline V gene, CDR1 is MDHEN and CDR2 is SYDVKM. The CDR3 contains 15 residues. Trimming removed 7 bases from V and 7 bases from J; junction bases left unmatched: 10. The CDR3 region is CASNPGQRRNSPLHF. The CDR3 DNA sequence: TGTGCCAGCAATCCGGGACAGCGGAGGAATTCACCCCTCCACTTT.

This clonotype was seen many times. This chain links TRBV10-2 with TRBJ2-1, with 12 bases lining up with TRBD2. This CDR3 comprises 15 residues. V gave up 6 bases and J gave up 7 bases; unmatched junction bases: 7. The germline V gene encodes CDR1 WSHSY and CDR2 SAAADI. The DNA of the CDR3 is TGCGCCAGCAGCAGACTAGCGGGAGTAAATAATGAGCAGTTCTTC. Its translation is CASSRLAGVNNEQFF.

The table lists this clonotype with a few counts. The gene calls are TRBV20-1 and TRBJ2-7; the match to TRBD2 covers 7 bases. The trim removed 6 bases at V and 3 bases at J, leaving 5 bases unmatched. Looked up from germline, CDR1 is DFQATT and CDR2 is SNEGSKA (reference sequence). The CDR3 length is 12 residues. As DNA, the CDR3 is TGCAGTGCAGTACCGGGAGGCTACGAGCAGTACTTC. It specifies CSAVPGGYEQYF.

This clonotype occurred many times. The rearrangement links TRBV7-2 to TRBJ2-7; D tentatively fits TRBD1 or TRBD2 (6 bases each). The length of the CDR3 is 12 residues. CDR1 is SGHTA and CDR2 is FQGNSA in the germline V gene. The V and J ends lost 7 bases and 5 bases respectively, with 12 bases between them. CDR3 sequence reads: CASKRGTHEQYF. DNA for the CDR3: TGTGCCAGCAAAAGGGGGACTCACGAGCAGTACTTC.

This clonotype was seen ten or more times. This rearrangement joins TRBV12-3 or TRBV12-4 to TRBJ1-5; D possibly corresponds to TRBD1 (6 bases). The CDR3 consists of 14 residues. V lost 8 bases and J lost 2, with 13 bases in between. CDR3 sequence reads: CASGEDSRNQPQHF. The CDR3 nucleotides read TGTGCCAGCGGGGAGGACAGCCGCAATCAGCCCCAGCATTTT.

Note on this clonotype: Germline and junction disagree at one end, which may indicate a read error. The rearrangement links TRBV3-1 to TRBJ1-1, with D unresolved. CDR1 is LGHDT, CDR2 YNNKEL, per germline (reference sequence). The CDR3 length is 15 residues. As DNA, the CDR3 is TGTACCAGCAGCCAAAGGGTGTTACGCAACACTGAAGCTTTCTTT. Its translation: CTSSQRVLRNTEAFF.

This clonotype was counted between two and nine times. V usage is TRBV5-1 and J usage is TRBJ2-1; perhaps TRBD1 as D (5 bases). V lost 0 bases and J 9 bases, leaving 19 bases between the germline ends. Germline CDR1 SGHRS, CDR2 YFSETQ. This CDR3 is built from 16 residues. The chain's CDR3 is CASSLGAAGNGIEQFF. CDR3 coding DNA: TGCGCCAGCAGCTTGGGTGCGGCAGGGAATGGTATTGAGCAGTTCTTC.

This clonotype was seen at least ten times. The CDR3: CASSLGQGAGAFF. The DNA for the CDR3 is TGTGCCAGCAGTTTAGGTCAGGGGGCCGGAGCTTTCTTT. The gene calls are TRBV12-3 or TRBV12-4 and TRBJ1-1, with 8 bases matching TRBD1. There are 13 residues in the CDR3. V was clipped by 1 base and J by 10 bases; unmatched bases: 5.

V and J are TRBV10-3 and TRBJ2-3; 11 bases map to TRBD2. CDR1 and CDR2 from the germline V gene are ENHRY and SYGVKD. This CDR3 spans 14 amino acids. The ends lost 6 bases at V and 4 bases at J; junction bases unmatched: 3. CDR3 in DNA: TGTGCCATCAGACTAGCGGGAGTGTCAGATACGCAGTATTTT. Translating gives CAIRLAGVSDTQYF.

About this clonotype itself: Because the CDR3's place on the DNA is in doubt, the DNA is left out and the CDR3 is given as listed by TCRdb. The chain links TRBV5-4 to TRBJ2-3. Germline CDR1 SGHNT, CDR2 YYREEE (reference sequence). The CDR3 has 12 amino acids, counting both end residues. This CDR3 reads CASSSVSDTQYF.

The rearrangement joins TRBV6-2 or TRBV6-3 to TRBJ2-7; tentatively, D is TRBD2 (5 bases). Germline V gene data show CDR1 as MNHEY and CDR2 as SVGEGT. The ends were cut back, 8 bases at V and 3 bases at J, with 14 bases in the middle. This CDR3 contains 13 residues. CDR3 residues: CASLRAGLYEQYF. DNA of the CDR3: TGTGCCAGCCTGAGGGCTGGGCTCTACGAGCAGTACTTC.

The V call is TRBV12-3 or TRBV12-4, the J call TRBJ2-5, with 10 bases identical to TRBD1. This CDR3 has 16 residues. V was pared by 5 bases and J by 3 bases, with 9 bases of the junction left unmatched. The CDR3 DNA is TGTGCCAGCAGTCCCCACAGCGGACAGGGGGAAGAGACCCAGTACTTC. The encoded protein is CASSPHSGQGEETQYF.

This clonotype has a single count. The genes are TRBV6-5 and TRBJ2-5; possibly TRBD2 for D (6 bases). The ends were cut back, 3 bases at V and 7 bases at J, with 18 bases in the middle. From germline, CDR1 is MNHEY and CDR2 SVGAGI. CDR3 size: 15 residues. CDR3: CASSYRTGPAGTQYF. CDR3 nucleotides: TGTGCCAGCAGTTATAGAACAGGCCCAGCGGGGACCCAGTACTTC.

This clonotype was detected many times. The chain is built from TRBV6-1 and TRBJ2-7, with TRBD2 matching over 8 bases. Germline V CDR1 and CDR2: MNHNS, SASEGT. This CDR3 region has 16 residues. Trimming took 4 bases from V and 2 from J; bases not matched to a gene: 10. CDR3 amino acids: CASSAAPTSETYEQYF. The DNA of the CDR3 is TGTGCCAGCAGTGCCGCCCCGACTAGCGAGACCTACGAGCAGTACTTC.

The chain joins TRBV5-6 to TRBJ2-1; 7 nucleotides agree with TRBD1. The CDR3 totals 15 residues. CDR1 and CDR2 (germline): SGHDT, YYEEEE. Unmatched junction bases numbered 10, after V lost 5 bases and J lost 5 bases. CDR3 sequence: CASRTLRGIDNEQFF. The CDR3 region has the DNA TGTGCCAGCAGGACCCTCAGGGGGATCGACAATGAGCAGTTCTTC.

This clonotype came up a few times. The gene calls are TRBV7-9 and TRBJ2-4; no firm D call. V lost 5 bases to trimming and J lost 0 bases, with 11 bases between them. The CDR3 runs to 15 residues. Germline-derived CDR1 and CDR2 are SEHNR and FQNEAQ (reference sequence). The CDR3 DNA follows: TGTGCCAGCAGCCCCGGGTCCCTAGCCAAAAACATTCAGTACTTC. Translation: CASSPGSLAKNIQYF.